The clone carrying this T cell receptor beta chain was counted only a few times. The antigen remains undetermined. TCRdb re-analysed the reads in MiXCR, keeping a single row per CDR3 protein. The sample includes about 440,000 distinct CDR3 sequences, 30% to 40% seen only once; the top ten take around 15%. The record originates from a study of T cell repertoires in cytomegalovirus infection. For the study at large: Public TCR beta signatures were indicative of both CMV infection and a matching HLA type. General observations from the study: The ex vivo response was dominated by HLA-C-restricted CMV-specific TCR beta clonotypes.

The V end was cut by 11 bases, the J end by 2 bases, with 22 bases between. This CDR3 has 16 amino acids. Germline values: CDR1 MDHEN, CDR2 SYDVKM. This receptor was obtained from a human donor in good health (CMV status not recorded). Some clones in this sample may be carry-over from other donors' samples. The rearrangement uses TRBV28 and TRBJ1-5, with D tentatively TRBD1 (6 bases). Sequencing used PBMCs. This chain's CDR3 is CAHTEGGGLGNQPQHF. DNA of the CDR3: TGTGCCCACACTGAGGGGGGAGGGCTAGGCAATCAGCCCCAGCATTTT.